The 20 T cell receptor beta chains in this list originate from one sample, sequenced in a study of OX40 agonist ivuxolimab in advanced cancers. Profiled with immunoSEQ multiplex PCR; TCRdb holds only in-frame clones, not every one. Of about 50,000 clones listed, approximately 85% are singletons. The starting material was CD4+ or CD8+ T cells sorted from blood, obtained in a trial of the OX40 agonist ivuxolimab. The source is an adult with an advanced solid tumor such as melanoma, head and neck, liver or kidney cancer.

The chain recombines TRBV28 with TRBJ1-1, with a tentative D call TRBD1 (5 bases). Looked up from germline, CDR1 is MDHEN and CDR2 is SYDVKM. V lost 2 bases to trimming and J lost 1 base, with 8 bases between them. CDR3 length: 14 residues. CDR3 coding DNA: TGTGCCAGCAGTTTACTCGGGGCGAACACTGAAGCTTTCTTT. As protein: CASSLLGANTEAFF.

V usage is TRBV10-1 and J usage is TRBJ2-1; 10 bases are a match to TRBD2. The CDR3 totals 16 residues. Per germline, CDR1 WNHNN and CDR2 SYGVQD (reference sequence). With V trimmed by 0 bases and J by 4 bases, 3 bases remained unmatched. The CDR3 is CASSESGTSAYNEQFF. The CDR3, as DNA: TGCGCCAGCAGTGAGTCCGGGACTAGCGCGTACAATGAGCAGTTCTTC.

This chain joins TRBV25-1 and TRBJ1-1; D unclear. The V and J ends lost 6 bases and 0 bases respectively, with 5 bases between them. The CDR3 is 12 amino acids. From germline, CDR1 is MGHDK and CDR2 SYGVNS. The CDR3 reads CASSPMNTEAFF. CDR3 sequence (DNA): TGTGCCAGCAGCCCGATGAACACTGAAGCTTTCTTT.

The chain has TRBV11-3 and TRBJ1-1, with 9 nucleotides matching TRBD1. The CDR3 consists of 17 residues. V trimming: 5 bases; J trimming: 1 base; junction bases outside the gene matches: 11. Germline assignment: CDR1 SGHNT and CDR2 YENEEA. DNA for the CDR3: TGTGCCAGCAGCCCTCACGGGACAGGGTGGGGGAACACTGAAGCTTTCTTT. Translated: CASSPHGTGWGNTEAFF.

The gene calls are TRBV28 and TRBJ1-1; D gene ambiguous. CDR3 length: 16 amino acids. The germline V gene has CDR1 MDHEN and CDR2 SYDVKM. Trimming stripped 6 bases from V and 1 base from J, with 18 bases between. The CDR3, as DNA: TGTGCCAGCAGCCCCTGGAAAAGGGCCTGGAACACTGAAGCTTTCTTT. It yields the protein CASSPWKRAWNTEAFF.

The chain has TRBV7-6 and TRBJ2-1; D unclear. The germline CDR1 and CDR2 sequences are SGHVS and FNYEAQ. The CDR3 is made up of 15 amino acids. Deletions cut 2 bases from V and 0 bases from J, with 8 bases between. In DNA, the CDR3 is TGTGCCAGCAGCTTAATTGGACCCTCCTACAATGAGCAGTTCTTC. Its translation: CASSLIGPSYNEQFF.

This rearrangement joins TRBV19 to TRBJ2-3; TRBD2 is a possible D gene (5 bases). Germline V lookup: CDR1 LNHDA, CDR2 SQIVND (reference sequence). The CDR3 consists of 15 residues. V shed 0 bases and J shed 3 bases, with 10 bases lying between them. The CDR3 region is CASSIDGLSTDTQYF. The CDR3 DNA follows: TGTGCCAGTAGTATAGATGGACTTAGTACAGATACGCAGTATTTT.

This clone appeared once. The J gene is TRBJ1-1, the V gene TRBV18; D gene ambiguous. This CDR3 is built from 16 residues. Germline CDR1 is KGHSH and CDR2 is LQKENI. Trimming left V 2 bases short and J 0 bases short, with 13 bases between. The CDR3 region is CASSPSADGVNTEAFF. The DNA of the CDR3 is TGTGCCAGCTCACCATCGGCGGATGGGGTGAACACTGAAGCTTTCTTT.

This rearrangement joins TRBV5-1 to TRBJ2-5; 12 positions agree with TRBD2. Germline V gene sequence: CDR1 SGHRS, CDR2 YFSETQ. With 4 bases clipped from V and 4 bases from J, the junction kept 5 bases outside the gene matches. This CDR3 comprises 15 residues. CDR3: CASSVGLAGRETQYF. The CDR3 nucleotides read TGCGCCAGCAGCGTGGGACTAGCGGGTAGAGAGACCCAGTACTTC.

The chain has TRBV7-9 and TRBJ1-6; D remains unclear. The CDR3 runs to 13 residues. V was trimmed by 4 bases and J by 7 bases, leaving 8 bases between them. The germline V gene has CDR1 SEHNR and CDR2 FQNEAQ (reference sequence). As DNA, the CDR3 is TGTGCCAGCAGCTGGGCAGAGAATTCACCCCTCCACTTT. It yields the protein CASSWAENSPLHF.

V and J are TRBV29-1 and TRBJ2-6; the match to TRBD1 covers 8 bases. The CDR3 is 18 residues long. CDR1 and CDR2 (germline): SQVTM, ANQGSEA. The V and J ends lost 4 bases and 0 bases, in that order; junction bases with no gene match: 11. CDR3 in DNA: TGCAGCGTTGCCGGTAGTGGGACAGGTTCCTCTGGGGCCAACGTCCTGACTTTC. This encodes CSVAGSGTGSSGANVLTF.

V usage is TRBV6-1 and J usage is TRBJ1-4; 9 bases line up with TRBD1. Germline values: CDR1 MNHNS, CDR2 SASEGT. V was clipped by 11 bases and J by 3 bases; unmatched bases: 4. This CDR3 region has 13 residues. CDR3 coding DNA: TGTGCCGCGACAGGGGGTTCTAATGAAAAACTGTTTTTT. This encodes CAATGGSNEKLFF.

This rearrangement joins TRBV7-7 to TRBJ1-1; D is unclear. CDR3 length: 13 residues. Per germline, CDR1 SSHAT and CDR2 FNYEAQ (reference sequence). V lost 2 bases to trimming and J lost 0 bases, with 4 bases between them. The CDR3 reads CASSLSVNTEAFF. DNA for the CDR3: TGTGCCAGCAGCTTATCCGTGAACACTGAAGCTTTCTTT. Filled out from reference TRBV7-7 and TRBJ1-1, the complete variable domain reads GAGVSQSPRYKVTKRGQDVTLRCDPISSHATLYWYQQALGQGPEFLTYFNYEAQPDKSGLPSDRFSAERPEGSISTLTIQRTEQRDSAMYRCASSLSVNTEAFFGQGTRLTVV.

V usage is TRBV7-8 and J usage is TRBJ2-5, with TRBD2 as a possible D gene (6 bases). Germline V gene sequence: CDR1 SGHVS, CDR2 FQNEAQ. The CDR3 sequence is 17 residues long. The V end was cut by 5 bases, the J end by 1 base, with 20 bases between. The CDR3 nucleotides are TGTGCCAGCAGCCTAGGGACTCGGGTCGAGGCCCAAGAGACCCAGTACTTC. Its translation is CASSLGTRVEAQETQYF.

The chain couples TRBV27 to TRBJ1-2, with TRBD1 as a possible D gene (5 bases). The CDR3 is 12 residues long. V lost 2 bases and J lost 5, with 6 bases in between. CDR1 MNHEY and CDR2 SMNVEV come from the germline V gene (reference sequence). This chain's CDR3 is CASSLRGYGYTF. The CDR3 nucleotides are TGTGCCAGCAGTTTACGGGGGTATGGCTACACCTTC.

The rearrangement links TRBV6-5 to TRBJ2-5; a weak D match, TRBD1 (6 bases). The J call may be incorrect, as the DNA end agrees better with TRBJ2-7. The CDR3 is 14 amino acids. CDR1 is MNHEY, CDR2 SVGAGI, per germline. The CDR3 spells CASRFDRSSYEQYF. The CDR3 bases are TGTGCCAGCAGGTTCGACAGGAGCTCCTACGAGCAGTACTTC.

The chain couples TRBV28 to TRBJ2-1; no reliable D call. Per the germline V gene, CDR1 is MDHEN and CDR2 is SYDVKM. Trimming cost V 10 bases and J 5 bases, with 9 bases left between them. The CDR3 has 11 amino acids. The CDR3: CAISLDNEQFF. The DNA for the CDR3 is TGTGCCATTTCCCTCGACAATGAGCAGTTCTTC.

The J gene is TRBJ2-1, the V gene TRBV7-2; 10 nucleotides align to TRBD1. The V and J ends lost 0 bases and 6 bases, in that order; junction bases with no gene match: 5. This CDR3 is 16 amino acids long. The germline CDR1 and CDR2 sequences are SGHTA and FQGNSA. The CDR3 DNA follows: TGTGCCAGCAGCTTAGCGCCGGGACAGGGGTTCAATGAGCAGTTCTTC. It codes for CASSLAPGQGFNEQFF.

This clone occurred once. The chain joins TRBV19 to TRBJ1-2; TRBD1 aligns across 8 bases. CDR1 and CDR2 (germline): LNHDA, SQIVND (reference sequence). The CDR3 length is 12 residues. With 8 bases clipped from V and 10 bases from J, the junction kept 9 bases outside the gene matches. Here the CDR3 DNA reads TGTGCCAGTGATAAGGACAGGGAGGACTACACCTTC. Translation gives CASDKDREDYTF.

V and J are TRBV28 and TRBJ1-2; 7 positions agree with TRBD1. CDR1 is MDHEN and CDR2 is SYDVKM in the germline V gene. J was trimmed by 6 bases and V by 6 bases; bases with no gene match: 7. There are 13 residues in the CDR3. For the CDR3, the DNA is TGTGCCAGCAGGTCCAACAGGGGCCATGGCTACACCTTC. Its translation: CASRSNRGHGYTF.